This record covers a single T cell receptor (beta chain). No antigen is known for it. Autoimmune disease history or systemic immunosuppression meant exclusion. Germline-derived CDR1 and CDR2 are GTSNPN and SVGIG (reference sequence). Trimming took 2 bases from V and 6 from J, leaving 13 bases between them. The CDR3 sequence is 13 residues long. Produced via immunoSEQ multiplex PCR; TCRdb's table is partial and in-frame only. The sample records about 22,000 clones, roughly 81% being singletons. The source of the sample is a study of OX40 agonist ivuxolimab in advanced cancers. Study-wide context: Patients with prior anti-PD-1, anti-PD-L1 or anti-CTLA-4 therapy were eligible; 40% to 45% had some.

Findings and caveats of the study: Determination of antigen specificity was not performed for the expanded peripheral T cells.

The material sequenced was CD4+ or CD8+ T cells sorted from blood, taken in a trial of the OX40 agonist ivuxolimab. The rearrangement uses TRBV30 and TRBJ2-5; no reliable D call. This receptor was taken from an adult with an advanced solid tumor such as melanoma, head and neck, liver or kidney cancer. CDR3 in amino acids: CAWSYMGLKTQYF. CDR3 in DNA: TGTGCCTGGAGTTATATGGGCTTAAAGACCCAGTACTTC. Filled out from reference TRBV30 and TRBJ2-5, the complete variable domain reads SQTIHQWPATLVQPVGSPLSLECTVEGTSNPNLYWYRQAAGRGLQLLFYSVGIGQISSEVPQNLSASRPQDRQFILSSKKLLLSDSGFYLCAWSYMGLKTQYFGPGTRLLVL.